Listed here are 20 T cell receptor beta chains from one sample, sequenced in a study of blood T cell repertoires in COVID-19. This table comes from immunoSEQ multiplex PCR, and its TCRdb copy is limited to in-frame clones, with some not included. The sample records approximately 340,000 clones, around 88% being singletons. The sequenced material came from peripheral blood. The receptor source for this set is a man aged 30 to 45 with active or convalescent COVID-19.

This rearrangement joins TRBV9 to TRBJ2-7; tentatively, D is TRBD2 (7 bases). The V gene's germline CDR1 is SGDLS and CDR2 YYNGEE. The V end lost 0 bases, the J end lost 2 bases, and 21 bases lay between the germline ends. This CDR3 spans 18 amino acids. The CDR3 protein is CASSVGGGGDPRAYEQYF. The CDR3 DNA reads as TGTGCCAGCAGCGTAGGAGGAGGGGGGGACCCGAGGGCCTACGAGCAGTACTTC.

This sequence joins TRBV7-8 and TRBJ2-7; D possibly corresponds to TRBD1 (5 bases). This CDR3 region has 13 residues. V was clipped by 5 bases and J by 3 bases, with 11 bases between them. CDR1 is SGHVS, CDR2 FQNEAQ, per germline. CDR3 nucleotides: TGTGCCAGCAGCCGACACCAGGGCTACGAGCAGTACTTC. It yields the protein CASSRHQGYEQYF.

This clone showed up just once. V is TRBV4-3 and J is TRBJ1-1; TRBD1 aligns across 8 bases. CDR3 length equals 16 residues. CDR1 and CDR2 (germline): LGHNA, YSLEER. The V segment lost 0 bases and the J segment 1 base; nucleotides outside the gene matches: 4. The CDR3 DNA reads TGCGCCAGCAGCCAAGATTCAGACAGGGGGAACACTGAAGCTTTCTTT. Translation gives CASSQDSDRGNTEAFF.

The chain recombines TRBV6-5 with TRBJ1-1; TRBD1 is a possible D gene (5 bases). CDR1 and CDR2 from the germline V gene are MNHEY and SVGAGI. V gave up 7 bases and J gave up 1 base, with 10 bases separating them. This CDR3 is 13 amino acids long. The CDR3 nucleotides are TGTGCCAGCACAAGACAGTCGAACACTGAAGCTTTCTTT. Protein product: CASTRQSNTEAFF.

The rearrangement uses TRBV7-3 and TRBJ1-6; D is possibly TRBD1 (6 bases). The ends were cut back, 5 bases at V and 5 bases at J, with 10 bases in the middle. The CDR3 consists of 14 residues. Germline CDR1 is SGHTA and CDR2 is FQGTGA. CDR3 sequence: CASSTGSHNSPLHF. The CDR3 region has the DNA TGTGCCAGCAGCACAGGGTCGCATAATTCACCCCTCCACTTT.

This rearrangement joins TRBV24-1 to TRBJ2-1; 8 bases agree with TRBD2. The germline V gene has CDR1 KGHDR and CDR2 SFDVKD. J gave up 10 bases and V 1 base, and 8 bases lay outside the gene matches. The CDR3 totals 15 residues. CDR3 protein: CATSDFGTRGSEQFF. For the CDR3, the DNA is TGTGCCACCAGTGATTTTGGGACTAGGGGGAGCGAGCAGTTCTTC.

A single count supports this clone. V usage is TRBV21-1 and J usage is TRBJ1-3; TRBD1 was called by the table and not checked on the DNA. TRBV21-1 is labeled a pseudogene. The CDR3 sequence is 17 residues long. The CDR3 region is CASRGRTGRNSGNTIYF. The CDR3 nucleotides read TGTGCCAGCAGGGGGAGGACAGGGAGAAATTCTGGAAACACCATATATTTT.

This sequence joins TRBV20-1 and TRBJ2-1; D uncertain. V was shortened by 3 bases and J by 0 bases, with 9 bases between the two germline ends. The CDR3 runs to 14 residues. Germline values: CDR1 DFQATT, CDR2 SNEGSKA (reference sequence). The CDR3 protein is CSASGGPSYNEQFF. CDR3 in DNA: TGCAGTGCTAGTGGTGGCCCCTCCTACAATGAGCAGTTCTTC.

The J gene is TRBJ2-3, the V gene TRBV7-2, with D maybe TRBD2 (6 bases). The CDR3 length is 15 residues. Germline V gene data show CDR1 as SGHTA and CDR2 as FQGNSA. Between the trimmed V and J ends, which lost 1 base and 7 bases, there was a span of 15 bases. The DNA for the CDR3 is TGTGCCAGCAGCTTAGAGGGAGGTTATGCAAATACGCAGTATTTT. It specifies CASSLEGGYANTQYF.

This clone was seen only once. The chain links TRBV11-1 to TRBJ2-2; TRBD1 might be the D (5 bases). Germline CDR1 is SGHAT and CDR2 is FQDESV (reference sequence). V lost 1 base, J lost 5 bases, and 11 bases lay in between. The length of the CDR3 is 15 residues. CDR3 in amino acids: CASSLVAGPTGELFF. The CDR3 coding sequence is TGTGCCAGCAGCTTAGTTGCAGGGCCGACCGGGGAGCTGTTTTTT.

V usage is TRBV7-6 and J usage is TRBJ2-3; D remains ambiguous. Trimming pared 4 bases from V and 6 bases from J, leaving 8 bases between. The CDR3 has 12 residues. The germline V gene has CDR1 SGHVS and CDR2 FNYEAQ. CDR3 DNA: TGTGCCAGCAGCTCCCTTGGCGATACGCAGTATTTT. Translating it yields CASSSLGDTQYF. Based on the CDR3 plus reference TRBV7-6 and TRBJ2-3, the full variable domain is GAGVSQSPRYKVTKRGQDVALRCDPISGHVSLYWYRQALGQGPEFLTYFNYEAQQDKSGLPNDRFSAERPEGSISTLTIQRTEQRDSAMYRCASSSLGDTQYFGPGTRLTVL.

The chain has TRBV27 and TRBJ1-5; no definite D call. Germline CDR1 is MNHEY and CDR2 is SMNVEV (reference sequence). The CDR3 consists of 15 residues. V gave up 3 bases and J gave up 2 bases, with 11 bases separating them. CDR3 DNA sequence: TGTGCCAGCAGTTTCCGTGGGCCGGGCAATCAGCCCCAGCATTTT. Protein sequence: CASSFRGPGNQPQHF.

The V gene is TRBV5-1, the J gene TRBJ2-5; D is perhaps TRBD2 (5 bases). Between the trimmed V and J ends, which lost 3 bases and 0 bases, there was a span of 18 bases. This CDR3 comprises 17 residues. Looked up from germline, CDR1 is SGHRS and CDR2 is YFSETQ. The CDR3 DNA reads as TGCGCCAGCAGCTGGACTGCTCGAGGTCCTTACCAAGAGACCCAGTACTTC. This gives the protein CASSWTARGPYQETQYF.

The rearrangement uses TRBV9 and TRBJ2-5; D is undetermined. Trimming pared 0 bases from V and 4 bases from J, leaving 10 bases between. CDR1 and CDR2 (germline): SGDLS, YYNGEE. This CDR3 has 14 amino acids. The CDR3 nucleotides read TGTGCCAGCAGCGTAGGCACTGGTTCAGAGACCCAGTACTTC. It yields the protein CASSVGTGSETQYF.

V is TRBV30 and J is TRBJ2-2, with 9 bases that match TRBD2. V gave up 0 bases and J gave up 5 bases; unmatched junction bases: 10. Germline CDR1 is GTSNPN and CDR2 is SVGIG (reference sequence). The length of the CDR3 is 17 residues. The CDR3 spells CAWSVGAGGRGTGELFF. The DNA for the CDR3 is TGTGCCTGGAGTGTAGGAGCGGGGGGCCGGGGGACCGGGGAGCTGTTTTTT.

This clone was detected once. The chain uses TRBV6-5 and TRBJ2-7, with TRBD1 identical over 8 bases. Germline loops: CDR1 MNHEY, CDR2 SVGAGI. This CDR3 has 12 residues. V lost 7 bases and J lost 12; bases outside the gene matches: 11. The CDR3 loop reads CASKALPGGWYF. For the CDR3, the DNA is TGTGCCAGCAAGGCCCTCCCAGGGGGCTGGTACTTC.

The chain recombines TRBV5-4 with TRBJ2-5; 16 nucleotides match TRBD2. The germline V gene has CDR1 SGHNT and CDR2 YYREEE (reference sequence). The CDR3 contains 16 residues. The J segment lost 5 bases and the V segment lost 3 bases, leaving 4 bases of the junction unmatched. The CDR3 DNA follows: TGTGCCAGCAGCTCCGGGACTAGCGGGGGGGAGGAGACCCAGTACTTC. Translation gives CASSSGTSGGEETQYF.

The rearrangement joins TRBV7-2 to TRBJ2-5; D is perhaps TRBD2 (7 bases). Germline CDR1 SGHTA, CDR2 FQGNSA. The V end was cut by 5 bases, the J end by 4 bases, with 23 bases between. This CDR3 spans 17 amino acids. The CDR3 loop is CASSPHGSGGGGETQYF. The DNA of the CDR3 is TGTGCCAGCAGCCCCCATGGGTCCGGGGGCGGGGGAGAGACCCAGTACTTC.

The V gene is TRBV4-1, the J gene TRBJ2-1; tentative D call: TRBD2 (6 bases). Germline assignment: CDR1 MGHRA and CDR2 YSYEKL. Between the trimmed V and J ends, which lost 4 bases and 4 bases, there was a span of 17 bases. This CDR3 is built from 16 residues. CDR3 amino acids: CASSPAPNRGYNEQFF. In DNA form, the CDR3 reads TGCGCCAGCAGCCCCGCTCCAAACCGGGGGTACAATGAGCAGTTCTTC.

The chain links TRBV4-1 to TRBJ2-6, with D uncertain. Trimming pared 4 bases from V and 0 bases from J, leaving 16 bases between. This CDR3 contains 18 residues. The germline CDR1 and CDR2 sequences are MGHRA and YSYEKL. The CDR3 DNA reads TGCGCCAGCAGCCCCATAGGTCGGGTACCCTCTGGGGCCAACGTCCTGACTTTC. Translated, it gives CASSPIGRVPSGANVLTF.